One and the same sample provided the 16 T cell receptor beta chains below, sequenced in a study of cytomegalovirus exposure and HLA in healthy donors. The primer mix had 60 Vbeta and 13 Jbeta primers. The protocol was immunoSEQ multiplex PCR, while the TCRdb copy is restricted to in-frame clones and leaves out a portion. The sample consists of 100,000 to 120,000 clones, 75% to 90% of them appearing once. The specimen sequenced was PBMCs. The receptors stem from a man aged 30 to 45 in good health and CMV-seropositive.

V is TRBV4-3 and J is TRBJ1-4, with a weak D call TRBD1 (6 bases). From germline, CDR1 is LGHNA and CDR2 YSLEER. This CDR3 has 15 residues. The germline V and J ends were trimmed by 2 bases and 5 bases, with 12 bases remaining between them. The CDR3 DNA follows: TGCGCCAGCAGCCAACCAGGGGCGGGCAATGAAAAACTGTTTTTT. This gives the protein CASSQPGAGNEKLFF.

In its sample, this clone was seen a few times. This chain connects TRBV6-5 to TRBJ2-7; maybe TRBD1 (5 bases). CDR3 length: 13 amino acids. CDR1 and CDR2 from the germline V gene are MNHEY and SVGAGI. Trimming took 5 bases from V and 3 from J, leaving 11 bases between them. CDR3 coding DNA: TGTGCCAGCAGTGAGACCCAGGGCTACGAGCAGTACTTC. This encodes CASSETQGYEQYF.

The chain couples TRBV6-5 to TRBJ2-7; possible D gene TRBD2, 5 bases. The germline V and J ends were trimmed by 2 bases and 2 bases, with 10 bases remaining between them. CDR1 is MNHEY and CDR2 is SVGAGI in the germline V gene. The CDR3 is 14 amino acids. Here the CDR3 DNA reads TGTGCCAGCAGTTACGGGATCGGGGCCTACGAGCAGTACTTC. This encodes CASSYGIGAYEQYF.

The gene calls are TRBV27 and TRBJ2-7; D may be TRBD1 (5 bases). The CDR3 contains 12 residues. In germline, CDR1 is MNHEY, CDR2 SMNVEV (reference sequence). Trimming stripped 5 bases from V and 4 bases from J, with 9 bases between. The chain's CDR3 is CASSPSGYEQYF. The CDR3 nucleotides read TGTGCCAGCAGTCCCTCAGGGTACGAGCAGTACTTC.

The CDR3 spells CASSNHRQSLYEQYF. CDR3 coding DNA: TGTGCCAGCAGTAATCACAGACAGTCACTCTACGAGCAGTACTTC. The chain links TRBV28 to TRBJ2-7; D is possibly TRBD1 (5 bases). The CDR3 has 15 amino acids. The germline gives CDR1 MDHEN, CDR2 SYDVKM. Trimming removed 5 bases from V and 3 bases from J, with 17 bases in between.

Regarding this clone: Germline is not matched at one junction end, which may reflect a read error. V usage is TRBV30 and J usage is TRBJ1-1, with D unresolved. The CDR3 contains 10 residues. Germline V gives CDR1 GTSNPN, CDR2 SVGIG (reference sequence). In DNA form, the CDR3 reads TGTGCCGGGAGGAGGTCTGAAGCTTTCTTT. This translates into CAGRRSEAFF.

This sequence joins TRBV2 and TRBJ2-2; 9 bases are shared with TRBD1. Per the germline V gene, CDR1 is SNHLY and CDR2 is FYNNEI. The CDR3 sequence is 14 residues long. V lost 7 bases to trimming and J lost 3 bases; unmatched junction nucleotides: 3. In DNA form, the CDR3 reads TGTGCCAGCAAGCGGACAGGGGACACCGGGGAGCTGTTTTTT. Protein sequence: CASKRTGDTGELFF.

J is TRBJ1-3 and V is TRBV5-1, with TRBD1 matching 7 bases. Looked up from germline, CDR1 is SGHRS and CDR2 is YFSETQ. V shed 1 base, J shed 2 bases, and the junction held 9 bases outside the gene matches. The CDR3 is 17 amino acids. CDR3 loop: CASSLRSGTATGNTIYF. The CDR3 DNA sequence: TGCGCCAGCAGCTTGAGGTCCGGGACAGCCACTGGAAACACCATATATTTT.

The chain is built from TRBV4-1 and TRBJ1-4; D not certain. CDR3 length: 15 amino acids. The V gene lost 1 base and the J gene lost 2 bases, with 8 bases spanning the gap. CDR1 is MGHRA, CDR2 YSYEKL, per germline. The CDR3 loop is CASSQVGRTNEKLFF. Here the CDR3 DNA reads TGCGCCAGCAGCCAAGTGGGGAGGACTAATGAAAAACTGTTTTTT.

As concerns this clone: A read error may account for a junction end that differs from germline. Other DNA sequences of this sample code for an identical CDR3. The chain has TRBV6-1 and TRBJ1-6, with D hard to call. Germline V gene data show CDR1 as MNHNS and CDR2 as SASEGT. CDR3 length: 13 amino acids. Here the CDR3 reads CASSEARNSPLHF. The CDR3 DNA sequence: TGTGCCAGCAGTGAAGCCAGGAATTCCCCCCTCCACTTT.

This clone was picked up one time. The chain joins TRBV10-1 to TRBJ2-4; unclear D gene. The CDR3 runs 13 residues. Germline V CDR1 and CDR2: WNHNN, SYGVQD (reference sequence). Trimming shortened V by 4 bases and J by 0 bases, and 4 bases separated the two germline ends. CDR3 in DNA: TGCGCCAGCAGTGTCCTAGCCAAAAACATTCAGTACTTC. Translating it yields CASSVLAKNIQYF.

The chain carries TRBV7-2 and TRBJ1-5; 12 bases fit TRBD1. Germline trimming cut 2 bases from V and 7 bases from J; bases unmatched to any gene: 9. CDR3 length equals 17 residues. Per the germline V gene, CDR1 is SGHTA and CDR2 is FQGNSA. The DNA for the CDR3 is TGTGCCAGCAGCTTAACCGGGACAGGGGGCCTTAGGCAGCCCCAGCATTTT. Amino acids: CASSLTGTGGLRQPQHF.

This clone was counted between two and nine times. This chain links TRBV5-6 with TRBJ2-7; unclear D gene. CDR1 SGHDT and CDR2 YYEEEE come from the germline V gene. The germline V and J ends were trimmed by 1 base and 4 bases, with 6 bases remaining between them. The CDR3 loop spans 12 amino acids. CDR3 amino acids: CASSLRVYEQYF. Written as DNA, the CDR3 is TGTGCCAGCAGCTTGCGGGTGTACGAGCAGTACTTC.

This rearrangement joins TRBV11-2 to TRBJ2-7; D might be TRBD2 (5 bases). Germline V lookup: CDR1 SGHAT, CDR2 FQNNGV. V was trimmed by 0 bases and J by 7 bases, leaving 10 bases between them. There are 13 residues in the CDR3. For the CDR3, the DNA is TGTGCCAGCAGCTTAGAAGCGGCCGGGGAGCAGTACTTC. Translating it yields CASSLEAAGEQYF.

The chain couples TRBV9 to TRBJ1-4; a weak D match, TRBD1 (6 bases). From germline, CDR1 is SGDLS and CDR2 YYNGEE. The ends were cut back, 4 bases at V and 14 bases at J, with 18 bases in the middle. The length of the CDR3 is 13 residues. In DNA form, the CDR3 reads TGTGCCAGCAGCATCTCCGGCGCAGGGGTTCTGTTTTTT. Its protein is CASSISGAGVLFF. Combining the CDR3 with reference TRBV9 and TRBJ1-4 gives the whole variable domain DSGVTQTPKHLITATGQRVTLRCSPRSGDLSVYWYQQSLDQGLQFLIQYYNGEERAKGNILERFSAQQFPDLHSELNLSSLELGDSALYFCASSISGAGVLFFGSGTQLSVL.

V is TRBV28 and J is TRBJ1-4; D unclear. CDR1 is MDHEN, CDR2 SYDVKM, per germline. Deletions cut 3 bases from V and 4 bases from J, with 3 bases between. CDR3 size: 12 residues. The CDR3 spells CASSLRNEKLFF. The CDR3, as DNA: TGTGCCAGCAGTTTGCGTAATGAAAAACTGTTTTTT.